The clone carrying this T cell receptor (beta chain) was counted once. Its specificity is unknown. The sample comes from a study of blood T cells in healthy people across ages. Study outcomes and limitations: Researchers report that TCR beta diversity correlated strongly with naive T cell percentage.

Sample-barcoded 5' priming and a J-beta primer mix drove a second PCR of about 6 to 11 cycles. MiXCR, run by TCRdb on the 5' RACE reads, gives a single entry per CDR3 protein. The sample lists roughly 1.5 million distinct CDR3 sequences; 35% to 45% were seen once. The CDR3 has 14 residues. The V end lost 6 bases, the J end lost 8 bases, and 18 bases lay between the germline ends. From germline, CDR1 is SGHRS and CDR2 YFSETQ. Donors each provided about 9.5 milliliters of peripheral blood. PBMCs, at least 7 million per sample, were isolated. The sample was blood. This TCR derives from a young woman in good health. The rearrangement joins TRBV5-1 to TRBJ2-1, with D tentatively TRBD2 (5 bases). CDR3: CASTRVWSSDEQFF. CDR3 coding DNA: TGCGCCAGCACGAGGGTTTGGAGTTCGGATGAGCAGTTCTTC.